This TCR beta chain was observed in a study of neurological immune-mediated disorders. The study, taken as a whole, reports: Multiple sclerosis was found to have the least TCR clonal expansion, below healthy controls, and HTLV-1-associated myelopathy the most.

The unsorted libraries were produced from 2 million PBMCs held at -80 C. The cDNA was synthesized by 5'RACE incorporating 10-nucleotide random UMIs. TCRdb ran MiXCR on the 5' RACE reads and lists one entry per CDR3 protein. The profile shows around 79,000 distinct CDR3 sequences, roughly 14% of them singletons. This clonotype has at least ten counts. Its antigen is unidentified. This CDR3 contains 14 residues. Trimming cost V 7 bases and J 10 bases; bases outside gene matches: 13. The chain carries TRBV12-3 or TRBV12-4 and TRBJ2-1, with TRBD1 matching 7 bases. The source material was PBMCs. The source is a woman aged 50 to 60 in good health. CDR3 amino acids: CASNPTGSGREQFF. The CDR3 DNA sequence: TGTGCCAGCAACCCGACAGGGTCAGGGCGAGAGCAGTTCTTC.